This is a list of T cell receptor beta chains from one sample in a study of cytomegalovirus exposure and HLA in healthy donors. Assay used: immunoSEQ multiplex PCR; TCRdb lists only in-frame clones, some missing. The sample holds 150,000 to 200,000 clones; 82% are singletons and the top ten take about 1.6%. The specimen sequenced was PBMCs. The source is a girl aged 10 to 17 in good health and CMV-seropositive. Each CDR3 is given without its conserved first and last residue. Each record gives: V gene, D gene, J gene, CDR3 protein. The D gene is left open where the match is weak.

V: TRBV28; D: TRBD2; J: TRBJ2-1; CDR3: ASGGREYNEQF
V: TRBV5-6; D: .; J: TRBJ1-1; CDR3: ASSFLSGAEAF
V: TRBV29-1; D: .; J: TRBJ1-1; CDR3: SVKTDSPTGEAF
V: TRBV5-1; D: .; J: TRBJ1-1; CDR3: ASSFDTGTPEAF
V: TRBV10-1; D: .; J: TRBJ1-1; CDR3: ASGDEAGDTEAF
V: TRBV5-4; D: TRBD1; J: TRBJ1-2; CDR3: ASSLPGQGHGYT
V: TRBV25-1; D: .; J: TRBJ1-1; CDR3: ASSAGTNTEAF
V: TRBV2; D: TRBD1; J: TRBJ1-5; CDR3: ASSEGPWDSLPPQH
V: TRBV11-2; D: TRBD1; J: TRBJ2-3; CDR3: ASSIAGTGVADTQY
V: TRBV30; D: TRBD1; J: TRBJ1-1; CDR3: AWGQGGPEAF
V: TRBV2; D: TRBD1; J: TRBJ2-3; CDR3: AGLIGDRKDTQY
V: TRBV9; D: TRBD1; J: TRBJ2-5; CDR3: ASSGQLPGQLYQETQY
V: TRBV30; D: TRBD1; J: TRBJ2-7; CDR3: AWSVDRGYEQY
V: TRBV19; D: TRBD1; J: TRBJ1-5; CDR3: ASLPRTGLYSNQPQH
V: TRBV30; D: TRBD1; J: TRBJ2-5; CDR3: AWSVGTANQETQY
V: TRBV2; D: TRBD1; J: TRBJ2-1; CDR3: ASQGETYNEQF
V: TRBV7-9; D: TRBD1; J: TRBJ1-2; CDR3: ASLPGQGAHGYT
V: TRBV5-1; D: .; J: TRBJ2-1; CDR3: ASSYGQSSYNEQF
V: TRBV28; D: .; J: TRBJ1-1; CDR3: ASSLGRVDTEAF
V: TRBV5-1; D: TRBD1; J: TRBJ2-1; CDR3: ASSLEAGGYNEQF
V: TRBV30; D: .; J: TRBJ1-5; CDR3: AWSLNSNQPQH
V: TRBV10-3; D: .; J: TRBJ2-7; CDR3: AIGQVRYEQY
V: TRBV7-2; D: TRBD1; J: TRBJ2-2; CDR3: ASSPGQGTGELF
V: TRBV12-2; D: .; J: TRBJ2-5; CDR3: ASRLASERGRVEETQY
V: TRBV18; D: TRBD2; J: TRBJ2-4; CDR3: ASSPGGSKNIQY
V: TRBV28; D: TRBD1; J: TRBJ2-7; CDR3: ASNQPGQGRWEQY
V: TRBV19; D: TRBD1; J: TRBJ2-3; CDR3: ASSILTGGGDTQY
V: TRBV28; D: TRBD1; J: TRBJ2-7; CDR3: ASSPRQGFGEQY
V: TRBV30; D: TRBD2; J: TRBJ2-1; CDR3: ACPGLAGVGEQF